One and the same sample provided the 4 T cell receptor beta chains below, sequenced in a study of cytomegalovirus exposure and HLA in healthy donors. The PCR contained 60 Vbeta and 13 Jbeta primers. Sequencing used immunoSEQ multiplex PCR; TCRdb keeps in-frame clones, though not all of them. Recorded for this sample: 100,000 to 150,000 clones. The specimen sequenced was PBMCs. Source of these receptors: a man younger than 35 in good health and CMV-seronegative.

About this clone: At one end the junction does not follow the germline gene, possibly because of a read error. CDR3 in DNA: TGTGCCAGCAGTCTAGGACTTAGCTATCAGCCCCAGCATTTT. Encoded protein: CASSLGLSYQPQHF. The gene calls are TRBV6-1 and TRBJ1-5; D is unclear. CDR3 length equals 14 residues. Looked up from germline, CDR1 is MNHNS and CDR2 is SASEGT.

J is TRBJ1-1 and V is TRBV29-1, with a possible D match to TRBD1 (6 bases). V lost 4 bases and J lost 2, with 8 bases in between. Per germline, CDR1 SQVTM and CDR2 ANQGSEA. CDR3 length equals 12 residues. The CDR3 DNA reads as TGCAGCGTTGGGGACATAAACACTGAAGCTTTCTTT. Its translation: CSVGDINTEAFF.

The rearrangement links TRBV29-1 to TRBJ1-6; D is possibly TRBD1 (5 bases). The germline gives CDR1 SQVTM, CDR2 ANQGSEA. Trimming shortened V by 6 bases and J by 7 bases, and 13 bases separated the two germline ends. The CDR3 contains 13 residues. This chain's CDR3 is CSVGTGLNSPLHF. CDR3 sequence (DNA): TGCAGCGTCGGCACAGGCCTAAATTCACCCCTCCACTTT. The full variable domain, with the rest looked up from reference TRBV29-1 and TRBJ1-6, is SAVISQKPSRDICQRGTSLTIQCQVDSQVTMMFWYRQQPGQSLTLIATANQGSEATYESGFVIDKFPISRPNLTFSTLTVSNMSPEDSSIYLCSVGTGLNSPLHFGNGTRLTVT.

The chain joins TRBV6-5 to TRBJ2-5; tentatively, D is TRBD1 (6 bases). The J call is doubtful: the DNA matches TRBJ2-7 better. The CDR3 runs 12 residues. The germline gives CDR1 MNHEY, CDR2 SVGAGI. CDR3 amino acids: CASSYDRYEQYF. Written as DNA, the CDR3 is TGTGCCAGCAGTTACGACAGGTACGAGCAGTACTTC.